The sequence of this T cell receptor beta chain was determined in a study of metastatic and nonmetastatic thyroid tumors (dated by TCRdb to 2018 to 2020). A note on the overall study: The researchers compared repertoires between peripheral blood samples and tumor or nodule tissue samples from patients with malignant or benign thyroid disease.

No treatment had been received by any patient before thyroid surgery. Using T-cell receptor beta sequencing, the study looked back at clinical samples from patients collected from about 2011 to 2019. Libraries were prepared through PCR. Data came from an Illumina HiSeq 4000. The TCR beta-chain CDR3 region of each patient was profiled by high-throughput sequencing. Per the original workflow: A classifier to discriminate distant-metastatic papillary thyroid cancer patients was built from CDR3 differences across clinicopathological groups. Repertoire diversity was assessed with the Shannon index, and tumor-blood repertoire similarity with the Morisita-Horn index. Using fastp at Q25 and MiXCR, TCRdb reprocessed the public reads and kept productive beta chains. TCRdb, not the authors, supplied the V and J calls. For this sample the table gives about 33,000 clones, of which less than 14% were detected only once. More than 15% of the sample is in the top ten clones.

Worth noting for this clone: Its binding antigen is unknown. No qualities accompany the bases; no much larger clone lies one base away.

General conclusions and limits of the study: TCR beta diversity was reported as significantly higher in malignant tumors than in benign nodules, in both blood and tumor samples.

The source is a female donor with papillary thyroid cancer or a benign thyroid nodule (not recorded which). Some clones in this sample may be carry-over from other donors' samples. Sequencing was performed on blood.

The CDR3 region has the sequence CASSQVYGLAVASSYNEQFF. The DNA sequence follows: TGTGCCAGCAGCCAAGTTTACGGACTAGCAGTGGCTAGCTCCTACAATGAGCAGTTCTTC. The sequence links TRBV3-1 to TRBJ2-1, with 8 junctional bases fitting TRBD2. Per the germline V gene (reference sequence), LGHDT is the CDR1 and YNNKEL is the CDR2. Counted from cysteine to phenylalanine, this CDR3 has 20 amino acids. Just CDR3 DNA is preserved here, 60 bases in frame from base 1. From V the trimming removes 1 base and from J it removes 0 bases, while the gene matches leave 14 bases of the junction unaccounted for.